Listed below are T cell receptor beta chains from one sample, sequenced in a study of cytomegalovirus exposure and HLA in healthy donors. Data came from immunoSEQ multiplex PCR; TCRdb stores just in-frame clones and leaves some out. The sample has around 87,000 clones; about 84% are singletons. The sequencing sample was made of PBMCs. These receptors all come from a girl aged 2 to 10 in good health and CMV-seropositive. The CDR3 runs from the conserved cysteine through the conserved F or W. A D gene is named only where the DNA matches it firmly. Clone sizes are given selectively: once, few, many, or a class where the clone is expanded.

v_call,d_call,clone_size,j_call,cdr3_nt,cdr3_aa
TRBV30,NA,NA,TRBJ1-1,TGTGCCTGGAGTCCCCGGGGGGACGAAGCTTTCTTT,CAWSPRGDEAFF
TRBV4-1,TRBD2,NA,TRBJ2-3,TGCGCCAGCAGCCATCCTCCCGGGACTAGCTACTACACAGATACGCAGTATTTT,CASSHPPGTSYYTDTQYF
TRBV30,TRBD2,NA,TRBJ2-1,TGTGCCGGACTAGCGGGAGTAAAGTACGGTGAGCAGTTCTTC,CAGLAGVKYGEQFF
TRBV7-9,TRBD1,NA,TRBJ2-7,TGTGCCAGCAGCTTCCGGGACAGCTACGAGCAGTACTTC,CASSFRDSYEQYF
TRBV5-6,NA,NA,TRBJ1-5,TGTGCCAGCAGCTTGATTGGCGGGGGCGGCAATCAGCCCCAGCATTTT,CASSLIGGGGNQPQHF
TRBV27,NA,NA,TRBJ1-2,TGTGCCAGCAGTTTACTTGAGGGGGACTATGGCTACACCTTC,CASSLLEGDYGYTF
TRBV4-1,NA,NA,TRBJ1-1,TGCGCCAGCAGCCAAGATGGAGCAGGGATGAACACTGAAGCTTTCTTT,CASSQDGAGMNTEAFF
TRBV10-3,TRBD2,NA,TRBJ2-7,TGTGCCATCAGTGGACTAGCGGGAGGGGATTTCTACGAGCAGTACTTC,CAISGLAGGDFYEQYF
TRBV30,TRBD2,NA,TRBJ2-3,TGTGCCTGGAGCCAACGGGGGGGCACAGATACGCAGTATTTT,CAWSQRGGTDTQYF
TRBV11-1,NA,once,TRBJ1-1,TGTGCCAGCAGCTCATCTCAGGTGTTCGGCACTGAAGCTTTCTTT,CASSSSQVFGTEAFF
TRBV28,NA,NA,TRBJ1-2,TGTGCCAGCAGTTTACCAGGGTCGGGAGATGGCTACACCTTC,CASSLPGSGDGYTF
TRBV10-1,TRBD2,few,TRBJ2-7,TGCGCCAGCAGCCATAGCGGGAAAGCCTACGAGCAGTACTTC,CASSHSGKAYEQYF
TRBV2,NA,NA,TRBJ2-7,TGTGCCAGCATCCCCGGGACAAGCACCTACGAGCAGTACTTC,CASIPGTSTYEQYF
TRBV5-1,NA,few,TRBJ2-1,TGCGCCAGCAGCTTGTCTGGCGGAGTTAATCTCAATGAGCAGTTCTTC,CASSLSGGVNLNEQFF
TRBV28,NA,NA,TRBJ2-7,TGTGCCAGCAGTGCGGACTGGCAGAGGTCCTACGAGCAGTACTTC,CASSADWQRSYEQYF
TRBV19,TRBD1,NA,TRBJ1-5,TGTGCCACCGCGGACAGGGCTTTGCGCAATCAGCCCCAGCATTTT,CATADRALRNQPQHF
TRBV10-2,TRBD1,NA,TRBJ1-5,TGCGCCACCGCGACAGGGTCACCTCAGCCCCAGCATTTT,CATATGSPQPQHF
TRBV7-2,TRBD1,NA,TRBJ1-5,TGTGCCAGCAGCTCGCGGACAGGGTCGGGGCAGCCCCAGCATTTT,CASSSRTGSGQPQHF
TRBV28,NA,NA,TRBJ2-5,TGTGCCAGCTCAAAACCCGGCCAGGGGTGGGAGACCCAGTACTTC,CASSKPGQGWETQYF
TRBV29-1,NA,NA,TRBJ1-1,TGCAGCTTCCTCCCTTTGAACACTGAAGCTTTCTTT,CSFLPLNTEAFF
TRBV6-1,NA,NA,TRBJ2-1,TGTGCCAGCAGGTACAACAGGGAGTTGTACAATGAGCAGTTCTTC,CASRYNRELYNEQFF
TRBV6-6,TRBD1,NA,TRBJ1-5,TGTGCCAGCACCCTATACCGGGACAGTAATCAGCCCCAGCATTTT,CASTLYRDSNQPQHF
TRBV19,NA,NA,TRBJ1-1,TGTGCCAGTAGTATAGTCGCTGGGGCCGGTGGCACTGAAGCTTTCTTT,CASSIVAGAGGTEAFF
TRBV4-1,NA,few,TRBJ1-1,TGCGCCAGCAGCCAAGATATGAGGAGCACTGAAGCTTTCTTT,CASSQDMRSTEAFF
TRBV30,TRBD1,NA,TRBJ1-4,TGTGCCTGGAACCGGGACAGTAATGAAAAACTGTTTTTT,CAWNRDSNEKLFF
TRBV29-1,TRBD2,NA,TRBJ2-5,TGCAGCGTTGAGCGGGAGGGCCTCACTTTGAAGACCCAGTACTTC,CSVEREGLTLKTQYF
TRBV7-3,NA,NA,TRBJ2-1,TGTGCCAGCAGGTTAGGGTCGTGGAGCTCCTACAATGAGCAGTTCTTC,CASRLGSWSSYNEQFF
TRBV2,NA,NA,TRBJ2-5,TGTGCCAGCAGTCAGTTGGAGACCCAGTACTTC,CASSQLETQYF
TRBV19,NA,NA,TRBJ1-5,TGTGCCAGTAGTGCGGGGGGTCAGCCCCAGCATTTT,CASSAGGQPQHF
TRBV5-1,NA,NA,TRBJ2-1,TGCGCCAGCAGCTTGGTTGGAGGGAGCTCCTACAATGAGCAGTTCTTC,CASSLVGGSSYNEQFF
TRBV5-1,NA,NA,TRBJ2-3,TGCGCCAGCAGCTTGGACAGTTCCCGCACAGATACGCAGTATTTT,CASSLDSSRTDTQYF
TRBV5-8,TRBD1,NA,TRBJ2-7,TGTGCCAGCAGCTTACGGGGACAGGGGGGCTACGAGCAGTACTTC,CASSLRGQGGYEQYF
TRBV18,NA,NA,TRBJ1-1,TGTGCCAGCTCACCAATAAGGACAAGAGAAGCTTTCTTT,CASSPIRTREAFF
TRBV6-1,TRBD1,few,TRBJ2-7,TGTGCCAGCAGTGAAGGGACAGGGTATACTTCCTACGAGCAGTACTTC,CASSEGTGYTSYEQYF
TRBV30,TRBD2,NA,TRBJ2-7,TGTGCCTGGAGTTTCTCGGGGGGAGCTTACGAGCAGTACTTC,CAWSFSGGAYEQYF
TRBV9,NA,NA,TRBJ1-5,TGTGCCAGCAGCTCCCGCGGCGAGTTAAATCAGCCCCAGCATTTT,CASSSRGELNQPQHF
TRBV5-6,TRBD1,NA,TRBJ2-1,TGTGCCAGCAGCCGGGGACAGGGGAGCTACAATGAGCAGTTCTTC,CASSRGQGSYNEQFF
TRBV14,NA,NA,TRBJ2-5,TGTGCCAGCAGCCAAGACTACGGGGGAGAGGATCTCCAGTACTTC,CASSQDYGGEDLQYF
TRBV9,TRBD2,once,TRBJ2-3,TGTGCCAGCAGCCCACCTAGCGGGGATCTGTGGGATACGCAGTATTTT,CASSPPSGDLWDTQYF
TRBV7-2,NA,NA,TRBJ2-5,TGTGCCAGCAGCTTAGCCCAGGGGATAGAGACCCAGTACTTC,CASSLAQGIETQYF
TRBV7-9,NA,NA,TRBJ2-1,TGTGCCAGCAGCCCGATCACGGCGACAACCTACAATGAGCAGTTCTTC,CASSPITATTYNEQFF
TRBV5-6,NA,NA,TRBJ1-2,TGTGCCAGCAGCCGACAGGATATTCGGGGAGGCTACACCTTC,CASSRQDIRGGYTF
TRBV11-3,NA,NA,TRBJ2-1,TGTGCCAGCTCCGGGAGCTCCTACAATGAGCAGTTCTTC,CASSGSSYNEQFF
TRBV5-1,TRBD1,NA,TRBJ1-1,TGCGCCAGCAGCTCCCGCTGGTTCAGGGGGATGAACACTGAAGCTTTCTTT,CASSSRWFRGMNTEAFF
TRBV6-6,NA,NA,TRBJ2-7,TGTGCCAGCACCCAAAAGAACGAGCAGTACTTC,CASTQKNEQYF
TRBV7-7,NA,NA,TRBJ2-2,TGTGCTAGCAGCTCCAGTACGACCGGGGAGCTGTTTTTT,CASSSSTTGELFF